The 4 T cell receptor beta chains reported below all come from one sample, sequenced in a study. TCRdb fed the 5' RACE reads into MiXCR, producing one record per CDR3 protein. The sample carries about 6,200 distinct CDR3 sequences, 55% to 60% recorded once. Input material: tumor-infiltrating memory CD4+ T cells sorted from the breast tumor. Specified subset: memory CD4+ T cells, CD4+CD45RO+CD25-. The receptor set was obtained from a female donor with breast cancer.

V is TRBV5-5 and J is TRBJ1-1; tentatively, D is TRBD1 (5 bases). The germline V gene has CDR1 SGHKS and CDR2 YYEKEE (reference sequence). CDR3 length: 16 amino acids. V was clipped by 4 bases and J by 5 bases, with 21 bases between them. The CDR3 region is CASSDYRRGGRTEAFF. The CDR3 DNA follows: TGTGCCAGCAGCGACTACAGGAGGGGAGGTCGGACTGAAGCTTTCTTT.

This clonotype appeared a few times. The chain joins TRBV20-1 to TRBJ1-1; D unresolved. The V end lost 4 bases, the J end lost 4 bases, and 10 bases lay between the germline ends. Looked up from germline, CDR1 is DFQATT and CDR2 is SNEGSKA (reference sequence). The CDR3 consists of 12 residues. In nucleotides, the CDR3 is TGCAGTGCTATACCCGGTTCCACTGAAGCTTTCTTT. Translation: CSAIPGSTEAFF.

V is TRBV20-1 and J is TRBJ2-1, with D possibly TRBD2 on 5 matching bases. The germline CDR1 and CDR2 sequences are DFQATT and SNEGSKA (reference sequence). V was cut by 4 bases and J by 7 bases, with 17 bases left in between. This CDR3 region has 14 residues. CDR3 coding DNA: TGCAGTGCTAACCCGGGAAGTAGCACGAATGAGCAGTTCTTC. Encoded protein: CSANPGSSTNEQFF.

The chain joins TRBV5-1 to TRBJ2-5; 7 bases fit TRBD1. V lost 4 bases to trimming and J lost 2 bases; unmatched junction nucleotides: 8. The germline V gene encodes CDR1 SGHRS and CDR2 YFSETQ. CDR3 size: 15 residues. The CDR3 loop is CASSPGTEFQETQYF. As DNA, the CDR3 is TGCGCCAGCAGCCCGGGGACAGAATTTCAAGAGACCCAGTACTTC.